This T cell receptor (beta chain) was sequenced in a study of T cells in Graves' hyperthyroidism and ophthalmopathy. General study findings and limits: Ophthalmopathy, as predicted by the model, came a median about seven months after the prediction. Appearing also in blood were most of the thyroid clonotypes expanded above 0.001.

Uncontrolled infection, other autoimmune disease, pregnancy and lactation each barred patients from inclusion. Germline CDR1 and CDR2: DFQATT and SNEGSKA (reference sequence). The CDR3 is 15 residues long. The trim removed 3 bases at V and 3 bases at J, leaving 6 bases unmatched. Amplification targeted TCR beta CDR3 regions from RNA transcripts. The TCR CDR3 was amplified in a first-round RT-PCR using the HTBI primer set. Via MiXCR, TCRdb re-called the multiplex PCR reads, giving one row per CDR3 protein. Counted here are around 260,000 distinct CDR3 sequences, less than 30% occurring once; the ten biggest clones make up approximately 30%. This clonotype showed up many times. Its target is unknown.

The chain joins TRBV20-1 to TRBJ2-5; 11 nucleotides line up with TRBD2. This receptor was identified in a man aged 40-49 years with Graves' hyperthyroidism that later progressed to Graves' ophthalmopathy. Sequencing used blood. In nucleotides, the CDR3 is TGCAGTGCTAGTACAGTACTAGCGGGAGAAGAGACCCAGTACTTC. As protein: CSASTVLAGEETQYF.